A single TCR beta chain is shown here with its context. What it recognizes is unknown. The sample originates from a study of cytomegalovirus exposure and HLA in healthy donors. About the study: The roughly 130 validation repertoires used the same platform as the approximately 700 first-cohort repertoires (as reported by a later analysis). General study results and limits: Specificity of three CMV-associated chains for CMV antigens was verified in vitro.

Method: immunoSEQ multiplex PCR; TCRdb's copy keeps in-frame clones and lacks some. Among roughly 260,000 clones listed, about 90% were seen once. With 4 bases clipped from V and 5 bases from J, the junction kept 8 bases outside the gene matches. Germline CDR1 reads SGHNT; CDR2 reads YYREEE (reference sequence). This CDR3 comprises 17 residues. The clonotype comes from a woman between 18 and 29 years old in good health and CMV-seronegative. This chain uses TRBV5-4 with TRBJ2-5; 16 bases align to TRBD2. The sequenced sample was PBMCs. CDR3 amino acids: CASSTGTSGGALETQYF. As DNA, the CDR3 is TGTGCCAGCAGCACCGGGACTAGCGGGGGGGCCCTGGAGACCCAGTACTTC.